Listed below are T cell receptor beta chains from one sample, sequenced in a study of TIL therapy for anti-PD-1-resistant metastatic lung cancer. Generated by immunoSEQ multiplex PCR, the TCRdb table keeps only in-frame clones and is missing some. This repertoire shows just over 20,000 clones, 60% to 85% found once; its top ten account for roughly 7.3%. Sequences were derived from blood, sampled at baseline. The receptors stem from a person between 25 and 80 years old with non-small cell lung cancer. CDR3s include the opening cysteine and the closing phenylalanine or tryptophan. Each record gives: clone size, D gene, J gene, V gene, CDR3 DNA, CDR3 protein. A D gene is named only where the DNA matches it firmly. The size of a clone is reported for some rows only, either as once, few or many, or as a class for expanded clones.

clone_size: .; d_call: .; j_call: TRBJ2-7; v_call: TRBV2; cdr3_nt: TGTGCCAGCAGTGAATGGGTGGCCGGGAGCGACGAGCAGTACTTC; cdr3_aa: CASSEWVAGSDEQYF
clone_size: .; d_call: .; j_call: TRBJ2-3; v_call: TRBV5-1; cdr3_nt: TGCGCCAGCAGCCACTCCTCGGATACGCAGTATTTT; cdr3_aa: CASSHSSDTQYF
clone_size: .; d_call: TRBD1; j_call: TRBJ1-2; v_call: TRBV5-4; cdr3_nt: TGTGCCAGCAGCTATTCGGGGACAGGGGTTGGGGGCTACACCTTC; cdr3_aa: CASSYSGTGVGGYTF
clone_size: .; d_call: .; j_call: TRBJ1-2; v_call: TRBV7-3; cdr3_nt: TGTGCCAGCAGCCGGGACGGCTATGGCTACACCTTC; cdr3_aa: CASSRDGYGYTF
clone_size: few; d_call: .; j_call: TRBJ1-2; v_call: TRBV18; cdr3_nt: TGTGCCAGCTCACCAGGGAATGGCTACACCTTC; cdr3_aa: CASSPGNGYTF
clone_size: .; d_call: .; j_call: TRBJ2-3; v_call: TRBV12-2; cdr3_nt: .; cdr3_aa: CASRLSDVAGGTDTQYF
clone_size: .; d_call: TRBD2; j_call: TRBJ2-4; v_call: TRBV27; cdr3_nt: TGTGCCAGCAGTCCTAAGACTAGCGGGGGCGTAGCCAAAAACATTCAGTACTTC; cdr3_aa: CASSPKTSGGVAKNIQYF
clone_size: few; d_call: .; j_call: TRBJ1-1; v_call: TRBV30; cdr3_nt: TGTGCCTGGGCCTCCCCGGGGGCTCCGAACACTGAAGCTTTCTTT; cdr3_aa: CAWASPGAPNTEAFF
clone_size: .; d_call: .; j_call: TRBJ2-2; v_call: TRBV4-1; cdr3_nt: TGCGCCAGCGGCCAAGATCGAGGTACCGGGGAGCTGTTTTTT; cdr3_aa: CASGQDRGTGELFF
clone_size: few; d_call: .; j_call: TRBJ2-7; v_call: TRBV29-1; cdr3_nt: TGCAGCGTTGAAGGAGAGGGGGTCGGGAACGAGCAGTACTTC; cdr3_aa: CSVEGEGVGNEQYF
clone_size: few; d_call: .; j_call: TRBJ2-1; v_call: TRBV7-9; cdr3_nt: TGTGCCAGCAGCTTAGAGATCACAGGCTCCTACAATGAGCAGTTCTTC; cdr3_aa: CASSLEITGSYNEQFF
clone_size: .; d_call: .; j_call: TRBJ1-6; v_call: TRBV5-4; cdr3_nt: TGTGCCAGCAGCCGACAGGACGGCCAGAATTCACCCCTCCACTTT; cdr3_aa: CASSRQDGQNSPLHF
clone_size: .; d_call: .; j_call: TRBJ1-1; v_call: TRBV5-6; cdr3_nt: TGTGCCAGCAGCCCAGTGCGTCGGGACACTGAAGCTTTCTTT; cdr3_aa: CASSPVRRDTEAFF
clone_size: few; d_call: .; j_call: TRBJ1-2; v_call: TRBV7-9; cdr3_nt: TGTGCCAGCAGCTTAGTATCCGGCAGGAGGAACTATGGCTACACCTTC; cdr3_aa: CASSLVSGRRNYGYTF
clone_size: .; d_call: .; j_call: TRBJ2-1; v_call: TRBV20-1; cdr3_nt: TGCAGTGCTACCTACAATGAGCAGTTCTTC; cdr3_aa: CSATYNEQFF
clone_size: .; d_call: .; j_call: TRBJ2-3; v_call: TRBV28; cdr3_nt: TGTGCCAGCAGCAGGGTTCCAGATACGCAGTATTTT; cdr3_aa: CASSRVPDTQYF
clone_size: .; d_call: TRBD2; j_call: TRBJ2-1; v_call: TRBV7-9; cdr3_nt: TGTGCCAGCAGCTGGCTAGCGGGAACCTACAATGAGCAGTTCTTC; cdr3_aa: CASSWLAGTYNEQFF
clone_size: .; d_call: .; j_call: TRBJ2-2; v_call: TRBV7-7; cdr3_nt: TGTGCCAGCAGCTTAGAAGGGAGCGGCACCGGGGAGCTGTTTTTT; cdr3_aa: CASSLEGSGTGELFF
clone_size: .; d_call: .; j_call: TRBJ2-2; v_call: TRBV7-2; cdr3_nt: TGTGCCAGCCGAAATATACTAGACACCGGGGAGCTGTTTTTT; cdr3_aa: CASRNILDTGELFF
clone_size: .; d_call: .; j_call: TRBJ2-7; v_call: TRBV2; cdr3_nt: TGTGCCAGAGGGGCTAGAGACGAGCAGTACTTC; cdr3_aa: CARGARDEQYF
clone_size: .; d_call: TRBD1; j_call: TRBJ2-7; v_call: TRBV10-1; cdr3_nt: TGCGCCAGCAGTGAAGCCGGGACAGGGTCGGCCGAGCAGTACTTC; cdr3_aa: CASSEAGTGSAEQYF
clone_size: .; d_call: TRBD1; j_call: TRBJ1-3; v_call: TRBV7-2; cdr3_nt: TGTGCCAGCAGCGCCGGGGGGACAGGGTCGGGGAACACCATATATTTT; cdr3_aa: CASSAGGTGSGNTIYF
clone_size: once; d_call: TRBD2; j_call: TRBJ2-1; v_call: TRBV5-4; cdr3_nt: TGTGCCAGCAGCTTAACTAGCGGGAGAATTCAGGAGCAGTTCTTC; cdr3_aa: CASSLTSGRIQEQFF
clone_size: once; d_call: .; j_call: TRBJ2-3; v_call: TRBV7-9; cdr3_nt: TGTGCCAGCAGCGGTTTTACGGGAGAAGATACGCAGTATTTT; cdr3_aa: CASSGFTGEDTQYF
clone_size: once; d_call: TRBD1; j_call: TRBJ1-2; v_call: TRBV6-1; cdr3_nt: TGTGCCAGCAGTGGACAGGGAACTAACTATGGCTACACCTTC; cdr3_aa: CASSGQGTNYGYTF
clone_size: .; d_call: TRBD1; j_call: TRBJ1-5; v_call: TRBV29-1; cdr3_nt: TGCAGCGTGCAATTCAGGGGGCGCGGGCAGCCCCAGCATTTT; cdr3_aa: CSVQFRGRGQPQHF
clone_size: .; d_call: .; j_call: TRBJ2-3; v_call: TRBV28; cdr3_nt: TGTGCCAGCGGGAGCGCCACAGATACGCAGTATTTT; cdr3_aa: CASGSATDTQYF
clone_size: .; d_call: .; j_call: TRBJ1-2; v_call: TRBV6-5; cdr3_nt: TGTGCCAGCAGTTCGGCGGGTCCTAACTATGGCTACACCTTC; cdr3_aa: CASSSAGPNYGYTF
clone_size: .; d_call: .; j_call: TRBJ2-2; v_call: TRBV30; cdr3_nt: TGTGCCTGGAAAGGCATCAGTTTGTATACCGGGGAGCTGTTTTTT; cdr3_aa: CAWKGISLYTGELFF
clone_size: .; d_call: TRBD1; j_call: TRBJ2-7; v_call: TRBV5-1; cdr3_nt: TGCGCCAGCAGCTTGTACCCAGGGGGCCTCGAGCAGTACTTC; cdr3_aa: CASSLYPGGLEQYF
clone_size: .; d_call: TRBD1; j_call: TRBJ1-1; v_call: TRBV6-1; cdr3_nt: TGTGCCAGCAGTGAGCCCGGACAGGGGTTGGTTTTTAGGAACACTGAAGCTTTCTTT; cdr3_aa: CASSEPGQGLVFRNTEAFF
clone_size: .; d_call: .; j_call: TRBJ1-6; v_call: TRBV5-4; cdr3_nt: TGTGCCAGCAGCACAGTGGAACTTAATTCACCCCTCCACTTT; cdr3_aa: CASSTVELNSPLHF
clone_size: few; d_call: TRBD1; j_call: TRBJ2-2; v_call: TRBV5-4; cdr3_nt: TGTGCCAGCAGCGGATACAGGGGGCGAACCGGGGAGCTGTTTTTT; cdr3_aa: CASSGYRGRTGELFF
clone_size: .; d_call: .; j_call: TRBJ2-7; v_call: TRBV20-1; cdr3_nt: TGCAGTGCTAGTTCGGGGAGCGAGCAGTACTTC; cdr3_aa: CSASSGSEQYF
clone_size: .; d_call: TRBD1; j_call: TRBJ1-1; v_call: TRBV7-9; cdr3_nt: TGTGCCAGCAGCCTCGGACAGGGGGAAACTGAAGCTTTCTTT; cdr3_aa: CASSLGQGETEAFF
clone_size: .; d_call: .; j_call: TRBJ2-1; v_call: TRBV19; cdr3_nt: TGTGCCAGTAGTTCCCGGGCTAGCTCGGGGAATGAGCAGTTCTTC; cdr3_aa: CASSSRASSGNEQFF
clone_size: .; d_call: TRBD2; j_call: TRBJ2-2; v_call: TRBV9; cdr3_nt: TGTGCCAGCAGCGCCAGACTAGCGTCCACCGGGGAGCTGTTTTTT; cdr3_aa: CASSARLASTGELFF
clone_size: .; d_call: .; j_call: TRBJ1-6; v_call: TRBV2; cdr3_nt: TGTGCCAGCATCGACGGGTCCCAAAATTCACCCCTCCACTTT; cdr3_aa: CASIDGSQNSPLHF
clone_size: .; d_call: TRBD2; j_call: TRBJ2-1; v_call: TRBV5-6; cdr3_nt: TGTGCCAGCAGCCTCAGACTAGCGGCCCTCTACAATGAGCAGTTCTTC; cdr3_aa: CASSLRLAALYNEQFF
clone_size: .; d_call: .; j_call: TRBJ2-6; v_call: TRBV6-6; cdr3_nt: TGTGCCAGCAGTCCAAACTCTGGGGCCAACGTCCTGACTTTC; cdr3_aa: CASSPNSGANVLTF
clone_size: .; d_call: .; j_call: TRBJ2-7; v_call: TRBV28; cdr3_nt: TGTGCCAGCGGAGTTGGGCAGTACTTC; cdr3_aa: CASGVGQYF
clone_size: .; d_call: .; j_call: TRBJ2-6; v_call: TRBV7-6; cdr3_nt: TGTGCCAGCAGCTTAATAGGGGTCGGTGGGGCCAACGTCCTGACTTTC; cdr3_aa: CASSLIGVGGANVLTF
clone_size: .; d_call: .; j_call: TRBJ2-1; v_call: TRBV7-7; cdr3_nt: TGTGCCAGCAGCCCAGGGGGGACTTACAATGAGCAGTTCTTC; cdr3_aa: CASSPGGTYNEQFF
clone_size: .; d_call: .; j_call: TRBJ2-7; v_call: TRBV19; cdr3_nt: TGTGCCAGTACCCCAGGCCAGTCCCTACGGGAGCAGTACTTC; cdr3_aa: CASTPGQSLREQYF
clone_size: .; d_call: TRBD2; j_call: TRBJ2-3; v_call: TRBV27; cdr3_nt: TGTGCCAGCAGTTTAAGGACTAGCGCGTTAGATCCAGATACGCAGTATTTT; cdr3_aa: CASSLRTSALDPDTQYF
clone_size: .; d_call: TRBD2; j_call: TRBJ2-1; v_call: TRBV7-2; cdr3_nt: TGTGCCAGCAAGTTCCCCTTGGGGGGGATTAATGAGCAGTTCTTC; cdr3_aa: CASKFPLGGINEQFF
clone_size: .; d_call: TRBD1; j_call: TRBJ1-3; v_call: TRBV6-6; cdr3_nt: TGTGCCAGCAGTTCCTCACAGGGGGGTGGAAACACCATATATTTT; cdr3_aa: CASSSSQGGGNTIYF
clone_size: .; d_call: .; j_call: TRBJ2-7; v_call: TRBV5-1; cdr3_nt: TGCGCCAGCAGACTGGGGTACTCCTACGAGCAGTACTTC; cdr3_aa: CASRLGYSYEQYF
clone_size: .; d_call: .; j_call: TRBJ2-3; v_call: TRBV7-9; cdr3_nt: TGTGCCAGCAGCTTTTCGGGGGCTAGCACAGATACGCAGTATTTT; cdr3_aa: CASSFSGASTDTQYF
clone_size: .; d_call: TRBD2; j_call: TRBJ2-7; v_call: TRBV2; cdr3_nt: TGTGCCAGCAGGAAGCGGGAGGACTCCTACGAGCAGTACTTC; cdr3_aa: CASRKREDSYEQYF
clone_size: few; d_call: TRBD2; j_call: TRBJ2-7; v_call: TRBV6-6; cdr3_nt: TGTGCCAGCAGCCTTAGCGGGGCCTACGAGCAGTACTTC; cdr3_aa: CASSLSGAYEQYF
clone_size: few; d_call: TRBD1; j_call: TRBJ1-2; v_call: TRBV7-9; cdr3_nt: TGTGCCAGCAGCCCCCGGGACAGGGGTGACTATGGCTACACCTTC; cdr3_aa: CASSPRDRGDYGYTF
clone_size: .; d_call: .; j_call: TRBJ2-6; v_call: TRBV2; cdr3_nt: TGTGCCAGCGTTGGACTACAGGGTCCGCTCTCTGGGGCCAACGTCCTGACTTTC; cdr3_aa: CASVGLQGPLSGANVLTF
clone_size: .; d_call: .; j_call: TRBJ1-1; v_call: TRBV7-2; cdr3_nt: TGTGCCAGCAGCCCAAGGAGGGGCCTGAACACTGAAGCTTTCTTT; cdr3_aa: CASSPRRGLNTEAFF
clone_size: .; d_call: TRBD1; j_call: TRBJ2-7; v_call: TRBV10-2; cdr3_nt: TGCGCCAGCAGGGGACAGGGGGTCCCCTCCTACGAGCAGTACTTC; cdr3_aa: CASRGQGVPSYEQYF